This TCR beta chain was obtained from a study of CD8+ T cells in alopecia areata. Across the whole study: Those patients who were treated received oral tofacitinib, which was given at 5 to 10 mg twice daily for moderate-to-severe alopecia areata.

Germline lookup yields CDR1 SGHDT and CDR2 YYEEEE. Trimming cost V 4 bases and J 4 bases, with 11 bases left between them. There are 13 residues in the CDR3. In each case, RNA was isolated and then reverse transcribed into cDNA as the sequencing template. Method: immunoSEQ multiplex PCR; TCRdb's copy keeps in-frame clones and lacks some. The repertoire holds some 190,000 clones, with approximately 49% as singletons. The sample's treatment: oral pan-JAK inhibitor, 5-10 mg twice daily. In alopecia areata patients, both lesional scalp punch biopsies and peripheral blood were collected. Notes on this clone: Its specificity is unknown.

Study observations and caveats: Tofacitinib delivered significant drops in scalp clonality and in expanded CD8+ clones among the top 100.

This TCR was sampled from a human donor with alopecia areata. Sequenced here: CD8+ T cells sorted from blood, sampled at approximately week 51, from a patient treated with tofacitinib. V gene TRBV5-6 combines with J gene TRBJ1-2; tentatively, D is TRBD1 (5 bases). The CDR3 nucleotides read TGTGCCAGCAGCCCTCGCGGGACCTATGGCTACACCTTC. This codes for CASSPRGTYGYTF.